This T cell receptor (beta chain) comes out of a study of blood T cell repertoires in COVID-19. Those who participated ranged in age from about 18 to 89 years and resided in 20 to 30 US areas. Recovery among Cohort 3 donors was established by two negative PCRs, clearance, or symptom resolution. CDR3 length equals 13 residues. V lost 0 bases and J 8 bases, leaving 5 bases between the germline ends. The germline gives CDR1 MNHNS, CDR2 SASEGT. Sequencing used immunoSEQ multiplex PCR; TCRdb keeps in-frame clones, though not all of them. The repertoire has 200,000 to 250,000 clones, about 90% of them found once; the top ten carry 10% to 14%. This clone was detected only a few times.

Sequencing input: PBMCs or T cells enriched from blood (not recorded which). The chain couples TRBV6-1 to TRBJ1-6; D unclear. This clonotype was sampled from a man aged 25 to 40 who had recovered from COVID-19. DNA of the CDR3: TGTGCCAGCAGTGAAGCGCCAGATTCACCCCTCCACTTT. Translating it yields CASSEAPDSPLHF.